The entry below describes one T cell receptor beta chain. The sample comes from a study of T cells in Graves' hyperthyroidism and ophthalmopathy. Germline CDR1 SNHLY, CDR2 FYNNEI. The CDR3 length is 16 residues. V lost 3 bases to trimming and J lost 2 bases; unmatched junction nucleotides: 6. RNA transcripts provided the source from which TCR beta CDR3 regions were amplified. TCR CDR3 regions were first amplified by RT-PCR with HTBI primers. MiXCR, run by TCRdb on the multiplex PCR reads, gives a single entry per CDR3 protein. The table lists approximately 95,000 distinct CDR3 sequences, 35% to 45% of them singletons.

Material: peripheral blood or thyroid tissue (not recorded which). The V and J genes are TRBV2 and TRBJ2-5; 10 nucleotides align to TRBD1. This sequence was found in a woman aged 30 to 39 with Graves' hyperthyroidism. The chain's CDR3 is CASSDSGTGAQETQYF. The CDR3 DNA follows: TGTGCCAGCAGTGATTCTGGGACAGGGGCACAAGAGACCCAGTACTTC.